This TCR beta chain appears in the sequencing data of a study of T cells in Graves' hyperthyroidism and ophthalmopathy. Study findings and constraints: Before onset, ophthalmopathy was predicted by the model a median about six months earlier. Ophthalmopathy could be told apart from stable hyperthyroidism with a 13 V-J model. Peripheral blood also featured most of the thyroid clonotypes expanded above 0.001.

Researchers amplified the TCR beta CDR3 regions from RNA transcripts. Initially, a first-round RT-PCR of the TCR CDR3 employed the HTBI primer set. MiXCR was run by TCRdb on the multiplex PCR reads, yielding one entry per CDR3 protein. The table records under 450,000 distinct CDR3 sequences, 15% to 19% of them present only once. Any patient presenting with uncontrolled infection, other autoimmune disease, pregnancy or lactation was left out. As for this clonotype: Its matching antigen is unknown.

In germline, CDR1 is SNHLY, CDR2 FYNNEI. The CDR3 contains 11 residues. Trimming left V 3 bases short and J 6 bases short, with 5 bases between. This chain connects TRBV2 to TRBJ2-5, with no clear D. What was sequenced was blood. This receptor was identified in a young woman with Graves' hyperthyroidism. This chain's CDR3 is CASSEMQTQYF. The CDR3 bases are TGTGCCAGCAGTGAGATGCAGACCCAGTACTTC.